This TCR beta chain was sequenced during a study of spatial heterogeneity in lung cancer. Study background: When follow-up PBMC samples existed, they were sequenced (at a median of around 2 years after resection). Each unique TCR and UMI combination was seen more than ten times on average in raw reads.

Time point of the sample: blood at routine non-recurrence follow-up after resection. TCRdb passed the 5' RACE reads through MiXCR, listing each CDR3 protein once. This table holds about 120,000 distinct CDR3 sequences, roughly 10% found once. This CDR3 has 11 amino acids. Trimming pared 3 bases from V and 9 bases from J, leaving 6 bases between. Germline V gives CDR1 MGHDK, CDR2 SYGVNS. The chain has TRBV25-1 and TRBJ2-1; D gene uncertain. This TCR was recovered from a female donor with early-stage non-small cell lung cancer. Sample: PBMCs, taken at follow-up. The CDR3 bases are TGTGCCAGCAGTGATTTTGGTGAGCAGTTCTTC. Protein sequence: CASSDFGEQFF.